This TCR beta chain was captured by sequencing in a study of cytomegalovirus exposure and HLA in healthy donors. Study-wide results and limits: A missense DCLRE1C variant was associated with V- and J-gene trimming of TCR beta chains in a later analysis, and an independent cohort replicated the association. By HLA locus, TCR association rates varied in a later analysis, with DRB1 showing the most and HLA-C the fewest.

PCR primers comprised 60 Vbeta and 13 Jbeta primers. Only in-frame clones appear in the TCRdb table, and some are missing; sequencing was by immunoSEQ multiplex PCR. The table shows 140,000 or so clones, with around 80% occurring only once. As concerns this clone: The antigen is not known.

V was cut by 7 bases and J by 5 bases, with 12 bases left in between. This CDR3 is 11 amino acids long. CDR1 is DFQATT, CDR2 SNEGSKA, per germline (reference sequence). The sample taken for sequencing was PBMCs. This chain joins TRBV20-1 and TRBJ2-7; D not resolved. The TCR comes from a man aged 35 to 55 in good health and CMV-seronegative. The CDR3 DNA reads as TGCAGTGTCTCAGATTTCGACGAGCAGTACTTC. Translated, it gives CSVSDFDEQYF.